This TCR beta chain was sequenced in a study of T cells in Graves' hyperthyroidism and ophthalmopathy. The trim removed 4 bases at V and 10 bases at J, leaving 13 bases unmatched. Germline V gene lookup returns CDR1 MGHRA and CDR2 YSYEKL. The CDR3 is 15 residues long. For ophthalmopathy patients, the Clinical Activity Score was at least 3 and the NOSPECS grade at least 4; duration was under 3 months. This clonotype was seen more than once but under ten times. RNA transcripts provided the source from which TCR beta CDR3 regions were amplified. The primer set for the first-round RT-PCR of the TCR CDR3 was HTBI. TCRdb analysed the multiplex PCR reads with MiXCR anew, one entry per CDR3 protein. The table shows about 300,000 distinct CDR3 sequences, with roughly 19% occurring only once.

Specimen: blood. The TCR originated in a man aged 50-59 years with Graves' ophthalmopathy. This chain links TRBV4-1 with TRBJ2-5, with 9 bases matching TRBD1. In nucleotides, the CDR3 is TGCGCCAGCAGCCTTACCGGGACAGGGTCCTCGGACCAGTACTTC. It encodes CASSLTGTGSSDQYF.